The 7 T cell receptor beta chains below were found in one sample sequenced in a study of T cells expressing NK-cell markers. TCRdb reprocessed the 5' RACE reads, keeping one entry per CDR3 protein, no DNA. Reported are 500,000 to 700,000 distinct CDR3 sequences; the ten largest clones contain approximately 3.6%. Sequencing was done on a sample of blood T cells: a sorted CD56 or NKG2C T cell subset, CD4+ or CD8+ T cells, or bulk PBMC T cells (not recorded which). The receptors were sampled from a man aged 18 to 29 in good health.

This chain joins TRBV29-1 and TRBJ2-1. Per the germline V gene, CDR1 is SQVTM and CDR2 is ANQGSEA. This CDR3 has 15 amino acids. The CDR3 is CSVPEDRRSYNEQFF.

V usage is TRBV9 and J usage is TRBJ2-3; with no DNA, the TCRdb D assignment of TRBD2 cannot be verified. This CDR3 spans 15 amino acids. Looked up from germline, CDR1 is SGDLS and CDR2 is YYNGEE. CDR3 loop: CASGTGLVSVDTQYF.

The V call is TRBV4-2, the J call TRBJ2-1. The CDR3 sequence is 13 residues long. Germline assignment: CDR1 LGHNA and CDR2 YNFKEQ. The chain's CDR3 is CASSPDYGNEQFF.

The rearrangement links TRBV29-1 to TRBJ2-1; TCRdb indicates TRBD1, and absent DNA this call remains unverified. Germline values: CDR1 SQVTM, CDR2 ANQGSEA. The CDR3 contains 12 residues. The CDR3: CSSPLGRNEQFF.

The chain has TRBV10-3 and TRBJ2-3; with no DNA, the TCRdb D assignment of TRBD2 cannot be verified. CDR1 is ENHRY, CDR2 SYGVKD, per germline. This CDR3 has 15 amino acids. CDR3 residues: CAISASGASTDTQYF.

This chain connects TRBV6-5 to TRBJ2-1; TCRdb's assignment of TRBD2 cannot be checked, as there is no DNA. This CDR3 is built from 19 residues. Germline CDR1 is MNHEY and CDR2 is SVGAGI. The chain's CDR3 is CASSSWAPLGLAYYNEQFF.

This chain connects TRBV18 to TRBJ2-5. Germline CDR1 and CDR2: KGHSH and LQKENI. This CDR3 is 15 amino acids long. The CDR3 here is CASSPPATGQETQYF.